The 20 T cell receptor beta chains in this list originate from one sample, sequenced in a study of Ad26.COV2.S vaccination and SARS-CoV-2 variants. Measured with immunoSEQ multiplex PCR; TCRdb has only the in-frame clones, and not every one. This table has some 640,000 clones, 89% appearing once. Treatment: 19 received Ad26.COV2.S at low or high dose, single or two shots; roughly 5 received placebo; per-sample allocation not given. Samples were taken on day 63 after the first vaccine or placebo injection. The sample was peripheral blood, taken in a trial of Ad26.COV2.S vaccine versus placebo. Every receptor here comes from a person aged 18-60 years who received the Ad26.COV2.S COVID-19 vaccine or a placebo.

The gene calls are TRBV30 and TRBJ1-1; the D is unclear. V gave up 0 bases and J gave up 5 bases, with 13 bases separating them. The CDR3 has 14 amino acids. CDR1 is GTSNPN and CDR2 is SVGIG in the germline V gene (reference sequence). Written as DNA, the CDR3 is TGTGCCTGGAGTGTACTACACTTGGGGACTGAAGCTTTCTTT. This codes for CAWSVLHLGTEAFF.

The CDR3 is CASSQQPGHFYGYTF. CDR3 DNA sequence: TGTGCCAGCAGCCAACAACCGGGACACTTCTATGGCTACACCTTC. The rearrangement links TRBV3-1 (or the pseudogene TRBV3-2) to TRBJ1-2; TRBD1 might be the D (6 bases). The germline V and J ends were trimmed by 2 bases and 4 bases, with 14 bases remaining between them. CDR3 size: 15 residues. The V gene's germline CDR1 is LGHDT and CDR2 YNNKEL (reference sequence).

The CDR3 bases are TGTGCCAGCAGCTTAATGGGAGTACAAGAGACCCAGTACTTC. This sequence encodes CASSLMGVQETQYF. The V and J genes are TRBV7-2 and TRBJ2-5; TRBD2 might be the D (5 bases). The CDR3 spans 14 residues. Trimming removed 2 bases at V and 2 bases at J, with 9 bases between. Per the germline V gene, CDR1 is SGHTA and CDR2 is FQGNSA.

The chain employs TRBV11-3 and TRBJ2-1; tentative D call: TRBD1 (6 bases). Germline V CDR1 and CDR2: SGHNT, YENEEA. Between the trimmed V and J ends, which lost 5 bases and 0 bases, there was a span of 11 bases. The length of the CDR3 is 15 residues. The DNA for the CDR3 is TGTGCCAGCAGCCCCAGGGGAAGCTCCTACAATGAGCAGTTCTTC. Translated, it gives CASSPRGSSYNEQFF. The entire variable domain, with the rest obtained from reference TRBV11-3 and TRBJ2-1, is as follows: EAGVVQSPRYKIIEKKQPVAFWCNPISGHNTLYWYLQNLGQGPELLIRYENEEAVDDSQLPKDRFSAERLKGVDSTLKIQPAELGDSAVYLCASSPRGSSYNEQFFGPGTRLTVL.

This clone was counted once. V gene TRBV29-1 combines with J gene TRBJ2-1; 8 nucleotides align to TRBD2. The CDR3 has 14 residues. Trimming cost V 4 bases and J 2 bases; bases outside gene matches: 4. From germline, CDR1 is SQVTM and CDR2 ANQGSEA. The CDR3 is CSVGSRGAYNEQFF. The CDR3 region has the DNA TGCAGCGTTGGGTCGCGGGGGGCCTACAATGAGCAGTTCTTC.

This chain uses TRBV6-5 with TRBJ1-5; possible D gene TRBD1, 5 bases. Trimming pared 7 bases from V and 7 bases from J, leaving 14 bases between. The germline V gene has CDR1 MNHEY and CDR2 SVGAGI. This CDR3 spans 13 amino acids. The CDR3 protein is CASNQGFNQPQHF. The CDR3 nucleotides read TGTGCCAGCAATCAGGGCTTCAACCAGCCCCAGCATTTT.

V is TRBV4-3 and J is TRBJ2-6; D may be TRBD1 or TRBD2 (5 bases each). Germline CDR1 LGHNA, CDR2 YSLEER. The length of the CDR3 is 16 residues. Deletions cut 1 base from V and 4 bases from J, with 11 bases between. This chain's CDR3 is CASSQARGAGANVLTF. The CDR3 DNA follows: TGCGCCAGCAGCCAAGCGAGAGGGGCCGGGGCCAACGTCCTGACTTTC.

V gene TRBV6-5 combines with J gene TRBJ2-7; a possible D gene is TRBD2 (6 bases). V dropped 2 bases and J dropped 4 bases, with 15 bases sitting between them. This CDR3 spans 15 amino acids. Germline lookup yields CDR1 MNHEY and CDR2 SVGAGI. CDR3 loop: CASSYPIAGRYEQYF. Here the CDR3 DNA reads TGTGCCAGCAGTTACCCCATCGCGGGAAGATACGAGCAGTACTTC.

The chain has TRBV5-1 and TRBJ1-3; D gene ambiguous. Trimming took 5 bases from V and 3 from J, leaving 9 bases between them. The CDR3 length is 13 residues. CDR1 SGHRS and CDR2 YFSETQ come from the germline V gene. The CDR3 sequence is CASRSKHGNTIYF. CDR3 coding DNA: TGCGCCAGCAGAAGCAAACATGGAAACACCATATATTTT.

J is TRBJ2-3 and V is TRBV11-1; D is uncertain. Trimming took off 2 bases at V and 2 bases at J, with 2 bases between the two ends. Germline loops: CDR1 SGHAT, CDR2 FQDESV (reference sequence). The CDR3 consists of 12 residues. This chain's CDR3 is CASSLNTDTQYF. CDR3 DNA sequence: TGTGCCAGCAGCTTAAACACAGATACGCAGTATTTT.

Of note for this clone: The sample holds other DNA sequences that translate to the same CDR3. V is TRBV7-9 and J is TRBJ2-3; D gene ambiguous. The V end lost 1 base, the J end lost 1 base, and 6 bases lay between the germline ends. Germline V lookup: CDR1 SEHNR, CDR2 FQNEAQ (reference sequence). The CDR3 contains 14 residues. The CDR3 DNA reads TGTGCCAGCAGCTTAGTGTCAGGCACAGATACGCAGTATTTT. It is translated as CASSLVSGTDTQYF.

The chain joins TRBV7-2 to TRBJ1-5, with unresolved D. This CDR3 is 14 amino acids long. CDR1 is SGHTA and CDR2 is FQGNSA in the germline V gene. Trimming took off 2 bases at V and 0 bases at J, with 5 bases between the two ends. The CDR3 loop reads CASSLPGSNQPQHF. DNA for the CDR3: TGTGCCAGCAGCTTACCGGGTAGCAATCAGCCCCAGCATTTT.

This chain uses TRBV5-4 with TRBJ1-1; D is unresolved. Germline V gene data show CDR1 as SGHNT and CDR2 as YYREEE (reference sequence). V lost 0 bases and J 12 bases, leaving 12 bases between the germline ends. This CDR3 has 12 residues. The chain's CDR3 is CASSLGSGSPFF. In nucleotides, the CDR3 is TGTGCCAGCAGCTTGGGGTCGGGGTCGCCTTTCTTT.

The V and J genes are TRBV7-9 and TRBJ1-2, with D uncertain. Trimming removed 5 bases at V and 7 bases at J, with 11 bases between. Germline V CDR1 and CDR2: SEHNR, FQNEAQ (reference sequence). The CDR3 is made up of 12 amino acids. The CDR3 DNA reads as TGTGCCAGCAGCCTAAACCCGACTGGCTACACCTTC. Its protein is CASSLNPTGYTF.

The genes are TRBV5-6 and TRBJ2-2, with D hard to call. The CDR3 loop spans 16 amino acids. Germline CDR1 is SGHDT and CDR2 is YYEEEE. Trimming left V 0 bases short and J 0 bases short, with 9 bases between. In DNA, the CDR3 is TGTGCCAGCAGCTTGGTCGGCAACGCGAACACCGGGGAGCTGTTTTTT. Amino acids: CASSLVGNANTGELFF. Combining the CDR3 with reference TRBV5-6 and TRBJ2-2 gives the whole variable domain DAGVTQSPTHLIKTRGQQVTLRCSPKSGHDTVSWYQQALGQGPQFIFQYYEEEERQRGNFPDRFSGHQFPNYSSELNVNALLLGDSALYLCASSLVGNANTGELFFGEGSRLTVL.

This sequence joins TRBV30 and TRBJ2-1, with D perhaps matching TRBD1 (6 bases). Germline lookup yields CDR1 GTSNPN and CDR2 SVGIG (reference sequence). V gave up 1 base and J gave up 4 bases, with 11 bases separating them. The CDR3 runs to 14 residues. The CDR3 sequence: CAWSEGQGYNEQFF. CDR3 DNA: TGTGCCTGGAGTGAAGGGCAGGGGTACAATGAGCAGTTCTTC.

CDR3 sequence reads: CASGRGAEAFF. DNA of the CDR3: TGTGCCAGCGGCAGGGGTGCTGAAGCTTTCTTT. This rearrangement joins TRBV2 to TRBJ1-1; maybe TRBD1 (6 bases). The CDR3 contains 11 residues. From germline, CDR1 is SNHLY and CDR2 FYNNEI. V gave up 8 bases and J gave up 6 bases, with 10 bases separating them.

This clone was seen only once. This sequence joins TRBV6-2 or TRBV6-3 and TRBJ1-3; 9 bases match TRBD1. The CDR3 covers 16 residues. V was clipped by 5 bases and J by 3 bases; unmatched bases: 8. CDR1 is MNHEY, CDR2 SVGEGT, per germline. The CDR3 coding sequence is TGTGCCAGCAGTACCGGACAGGGGAGCTTTGGAAACACCATATATTTT. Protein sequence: CASSTGQGSFGNTIYF.

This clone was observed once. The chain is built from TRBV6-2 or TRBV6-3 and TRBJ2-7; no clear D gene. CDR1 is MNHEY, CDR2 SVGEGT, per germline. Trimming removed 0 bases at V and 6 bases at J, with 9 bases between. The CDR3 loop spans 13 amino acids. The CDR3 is CASSYSSVSEQYF. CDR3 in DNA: TGTGCCAGCAGTTACTCTTCCGTGAGCGAGCAGTACTTC.

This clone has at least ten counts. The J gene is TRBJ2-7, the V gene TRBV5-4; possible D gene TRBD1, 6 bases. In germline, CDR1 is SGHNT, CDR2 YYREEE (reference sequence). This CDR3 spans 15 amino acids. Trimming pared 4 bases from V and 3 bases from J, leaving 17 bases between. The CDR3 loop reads CASSTSQGIVYEQYF. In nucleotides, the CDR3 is TGTGCCAGCAGCACCTCACAGGGAATAGTCTACGAGCAGTACTTC.